This TCR beta chain stems from a study of blood T cell repertoires in COVID-19. Overall study context: Material from acute and convalescent COVID-19 was sourced from the United States, Italy and Spain. T cells, B-cell-depleted T cells, or PBMCs supplied cDNA or gDNA.

As originally analysed: Amplification from reference gene primers served as the basis for estimated nucleated cell counts. Clones were read by immunoSEQ multiplex PCR, and TCRdb kept only the in-frame ones, dropping some. V and J calls and clone size are given by that table; D and trimming were obtained from the DNA. The sample lists around 120,000 clones, approximately 80% occurring once. CDR1 MNHEY and CDR2 SVGAGI come from the germline V gene. Germline trimming cut 5 bases from V and 0 bases from J; bases unmatched to any gene: 4. This CDR3 has 15 residues. The sequence was collected from a man in his sixties or seventies with acute or convalescent COVID-19. V and J are TRBV6-5 and TRBJ2-7; 10 bases are shared with TRBD1. Sequencing was performed on peripheral blood. CDR3 in DNA: TGTGCCAGCAGTCGGGGACAGGGGAGCTCCTACGAGCAGTACTTC. Translating gives CASSRGQGSSYEQYF.